This T cell receptor (beta chain) is from a study of blood T cell repertoires in COVID-19. Germline assignment: CDR1 MNHEY and CDR2 SVGAGI. The CDR3 contains 15 residues. With 0 bases removed from V and 5 bases from J, the gap between germline ends came to 13 bases. Sequenced by immunoSEQ multiplex PCR; TCRdb stores in-frame clones only, minus some. The sample has more than 150,000 clones, around 80% seen once. J is TRBJ1-1 and V is TRBV6-5, with D perhaps matching TRBD1 (6 bases). The sequenced sample consisted of peripheral blood. The sequence derives from a man aged 25-45 years with active or convalescent COVID-19. The CDR3 DNA reads TGTGCCAGCAGTTACTCCGCGGGGGCAGGGACTGAAGCTTTCTTT. Amino acid sequence: CASSYSAGAGTEAFF.